What follows are 3 T cell receptor beta chains derived from one specimen sequenced in a study of blood T cell repertoires in COVID-19. The data were produced by immunoSEQ multiplex PCR, yet TCRdb's version contains in-frame clones alone and is incomplete. In the table there are roughly 340,000 clones, 80% to 90% of which are singletons. Sequencing was performed on PBMCs or T cells enriched from blood (not recorded which). These receptors came from a young man who had recovered from COVID-19.

V is TRBV4-2 and J is TRBJ2-7; tentative D call: TRBD2 (5 bases). The CDR3 loop spans 13 amino acids. Germline lookup yields CDR1 LGHNA and CDR2 YNFKEQ. V dropped 3 bases and J dropped 0 bases, with 6 bases sitting between them. The CDR3 protein is CASSQGSSYEQYF. As DNA, the CDR3 is TGTGCCAGCAGCCAGGGGAGCTCCTACGAGCAGTACTTC.

The rearrangement links TRBV7-8 to TRBJ2-7; 10 bases map to TRBD1. The germline V gene encodes CDR1 SGHVS and CDR2 FQNEAQ. This CDR3 spans 16 amino acids. J lost 4 bases, V lost 3 bases, and 9 bases had no gene match. The CDR3 region is CASSLGTGTGVYEQYF. In DNA, the CDR3 is TGTGCCAGCAGCTTGGGTACCGGGACAGGGGTTTACGAGCAGTACTTC.

This sequence joins TRBV2 and TRBJ1-4, with D unclear. V lost 8 bases and J lost 12, with 22 bases in between. There are 14 residues in the CDR3. Germline V gene lookup returns CDR1 SNHLY and CDR2 FYNNEI. CDR3 region: CASQDTVTYDQLFF. Written as DNA, the CDR3 is TGTGCCAGCCAAGATACAGTCACGTATGATCAACTGTTTTTT. Full variable domain (remainder filled in from reference TRBV2 and TRBJ1-4): EPEVTQTPSHQVTQMGQEVILRCVPISNHLYFYWYRQILGQKVEFLVSFYNNEISEKSEIFDDQFSVERPDGSNFTLKIRSTKLEDSAMYFCASQDTVTYDQLFFGSGTQLSVL.